These 5 T cell receptor beta chains came from one sample sequenced in a study of T-cell reconstitution after alpha-beta-depleted transplantation in children. Using unique molecular identifiers, the investigators prepared the TCRbeta library. TCRdb reprocessed the PCR reads with MiXCR, giving one entry per CDR3 protein. Of about 610,000 distinct CDR3 sequences listed, roughly a tenth were seen once; the top ten hold less than 5%. Sequencing used PBMCs from the stem cell graft donor, obtained from the stem cell graft. Receptors were obtained from a human donor who donated a stem cell graft to a child with acute myeloid leukemia.

This clonotype was picked up many times. This CDR3 is CASSPLLAGGEQYF. Written as DNA, the CDR3 is TGTGCCAGCAGTCCACTACTAGCGGGAGGCGAGCAGTACTTC. The chain links TRBV6-5 to TRBJ2-7, with 12 bases matching TRBD2. CDR3 size: 14 residues. CDR1 and CDR2 (germline): MNHEY, SVGAGI. After removal of 5 bases from V and 6 bases from J, the junction contained 5 bases not matched to a gene.

The table lists this clonotype with many counts. This chain links TRBV20-1 with TRBJ1-1; a weak D match, TRBD1 (5 bases). V lost 0 bases, J lost 5 bases, and 22 bases lay in between. From germline, CDR1 is DFQATT and CDR2 SNEGSKA (reference sequence). The CDR3 extends over 17 amino acids. CDR3: CSARDLGGALRRTEAFF. DNA for the CDR3: TGCAGTGCTAGAGATCTGGGGGGAGCTCTTAGACGGACTGAAGCTTTCTTT.

This clonotype was detected ten times or more. This chain links TRBV20-1 with TRBJ2-3, with 7 bases matching TRBD2. Trimming removed 6 bases from V and 2 bases from J; junction bases left unmatched: 5. The germline CDR1 and CDR2 sequences are DFQATT and SNEGSKA (reference sequence). The CDR3 spans 13 residues. The chain's CDR3 is CSARRLATDTQYF. CDR3 DNA: TGCAGTGCCAGGAGACTAGCCACAGATACGCAGTATTTT.

This clonotype was observed a handful of times. CDR3 in amino acids: CATQSSGSPHEQYF. CDR3 bases: TGTGCCACCCAAAGTAGCGGGAGTCCCCACGAGCAGTACTTC. The V call is TRBV24-1, the J call TRBJ2-7; TRBD2 matches at 9 bases. The junction had 10 bases not matched to a gene; V was cut back by 9 bases and J by 5 bases. This CDR3 contains 14 residues. Germline V CDR1 and CDR2: KGHDR, SFDVKD.

This clonotype was seen only a few times. The genes are TRBV6-4 and TRBJ2-1, with 7 bases aligning to TRBD2. Germline assignment: CDR1 MRHNA and CDR2 SNTAGT. The V segment lost 3 bases and the J segment 0 bases; nucleotides outside the gene matches: 5. This CDR3 comprises 16 residues. The CDR3 bases are TGTGCCAGCAGTGAGGAAGCGGGGAGCTCCTACAATGAGCAGTTCTTC. The encoded protein is CASSEEAGSSYNEQFF.